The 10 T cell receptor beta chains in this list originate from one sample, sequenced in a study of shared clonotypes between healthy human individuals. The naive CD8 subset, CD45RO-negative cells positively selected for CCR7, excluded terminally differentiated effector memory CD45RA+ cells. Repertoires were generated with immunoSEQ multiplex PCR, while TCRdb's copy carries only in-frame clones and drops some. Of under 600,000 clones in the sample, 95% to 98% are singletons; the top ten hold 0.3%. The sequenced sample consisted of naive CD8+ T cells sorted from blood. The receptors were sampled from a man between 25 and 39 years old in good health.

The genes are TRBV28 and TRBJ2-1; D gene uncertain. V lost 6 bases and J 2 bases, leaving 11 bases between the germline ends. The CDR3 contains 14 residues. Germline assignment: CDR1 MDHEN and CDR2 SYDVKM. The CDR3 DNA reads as TGTGCCAGCAGACAGAGATTCACCTACAATGAGCAGTTCTTC. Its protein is CASRQRFTYNEQFF.

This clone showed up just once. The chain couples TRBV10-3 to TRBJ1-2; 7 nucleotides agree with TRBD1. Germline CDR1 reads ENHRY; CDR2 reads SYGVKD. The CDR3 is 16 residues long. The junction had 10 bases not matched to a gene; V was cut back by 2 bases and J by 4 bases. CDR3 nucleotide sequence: TGTGCCATCAGTGAGGGAGGACAGGAGACATCCTATGGCTACACCTTC. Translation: CAISEGGQETSYGYTF.

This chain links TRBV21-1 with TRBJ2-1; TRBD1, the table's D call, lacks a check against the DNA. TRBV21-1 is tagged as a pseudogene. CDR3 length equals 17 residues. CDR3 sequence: CASSKASWTGMYNEQFF. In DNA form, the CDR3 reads TGTGCCAGCAGCAAAGCGTCTTGGACAGGGATGTACAATGAGCAGTTCTTC.

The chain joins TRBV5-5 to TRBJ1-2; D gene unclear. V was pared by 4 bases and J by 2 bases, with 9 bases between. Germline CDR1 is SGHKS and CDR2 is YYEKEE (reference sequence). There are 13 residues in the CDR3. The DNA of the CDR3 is TGTGCCAGCAGCACCGGACCGAACTATGGCTACACCTTC. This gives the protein CASSTGPNYGYTF.

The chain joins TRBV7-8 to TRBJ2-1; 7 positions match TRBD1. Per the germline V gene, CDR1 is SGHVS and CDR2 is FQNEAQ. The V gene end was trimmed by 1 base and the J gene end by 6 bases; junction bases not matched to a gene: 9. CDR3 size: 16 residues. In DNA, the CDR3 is TGTGCCAGCAGCTTAGGGCCCGGGACAGTCCTCAATGAGCAGTTCTTC. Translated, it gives CASSLGPGTVLNEQFF.

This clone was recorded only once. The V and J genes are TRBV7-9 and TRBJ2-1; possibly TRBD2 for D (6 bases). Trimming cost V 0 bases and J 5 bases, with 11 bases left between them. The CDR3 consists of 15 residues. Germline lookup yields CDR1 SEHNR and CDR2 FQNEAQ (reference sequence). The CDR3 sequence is CASSLAIRGNNEQFF. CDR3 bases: TGTGCCAGCAGCTTAGCGATCCGCGGGAACAATGAGCAGTTCTTC.

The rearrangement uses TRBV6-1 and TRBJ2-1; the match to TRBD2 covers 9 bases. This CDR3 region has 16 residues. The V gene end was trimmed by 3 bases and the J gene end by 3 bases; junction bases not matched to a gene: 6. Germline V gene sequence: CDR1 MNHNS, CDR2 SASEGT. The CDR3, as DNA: TGTGCCAGCAGTGAGCGTGCGGGAGGGTACTACAATGAGCAGTTCTTC. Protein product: CASSERAGGYYNEQFF.

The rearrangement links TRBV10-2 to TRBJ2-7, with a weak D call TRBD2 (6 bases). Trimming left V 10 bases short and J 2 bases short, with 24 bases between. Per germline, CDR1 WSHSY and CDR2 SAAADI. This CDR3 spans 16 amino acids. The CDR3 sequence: CATSSGTGLAAYEQYF. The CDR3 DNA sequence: TGCGCCACCTCTTCTGGGACGGGACTTGCTGCCTACGAGCAGTACTTC.

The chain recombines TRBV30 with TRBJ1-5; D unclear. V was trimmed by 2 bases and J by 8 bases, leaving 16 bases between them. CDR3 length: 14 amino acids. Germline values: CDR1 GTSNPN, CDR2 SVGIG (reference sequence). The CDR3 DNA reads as TGTGCCTGGAGTTTCGGTGCCGGTCGGGAGCCCCAGCATTTT. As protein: CAWSFGAGREPQHF.

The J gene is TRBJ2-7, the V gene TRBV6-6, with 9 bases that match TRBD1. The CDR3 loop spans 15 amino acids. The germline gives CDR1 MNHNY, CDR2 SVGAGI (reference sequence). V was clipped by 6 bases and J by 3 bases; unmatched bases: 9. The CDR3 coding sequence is TGTGCCAGCAGCATCGGGACAGGGCCCGGCTACGAGCAGTACTTC. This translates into CASSIGTGPGYEQYF.